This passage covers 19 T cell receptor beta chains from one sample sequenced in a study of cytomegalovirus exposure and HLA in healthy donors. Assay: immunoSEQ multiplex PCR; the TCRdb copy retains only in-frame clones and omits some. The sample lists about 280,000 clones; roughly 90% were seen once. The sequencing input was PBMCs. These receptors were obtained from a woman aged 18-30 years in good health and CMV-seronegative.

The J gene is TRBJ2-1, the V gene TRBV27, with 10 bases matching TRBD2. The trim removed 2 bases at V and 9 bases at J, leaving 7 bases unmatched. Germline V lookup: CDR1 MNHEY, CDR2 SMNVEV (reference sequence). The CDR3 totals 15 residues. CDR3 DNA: TGTGCCAGCAGTTTACGCCTAGCGGGAGAGGTTGAGCAGTTCTTC. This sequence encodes CASSLRLAGEVEQFF.

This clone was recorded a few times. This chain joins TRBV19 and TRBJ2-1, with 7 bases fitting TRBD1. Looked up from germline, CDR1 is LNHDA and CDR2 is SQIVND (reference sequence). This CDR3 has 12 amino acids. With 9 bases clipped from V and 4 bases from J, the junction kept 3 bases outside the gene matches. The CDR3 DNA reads TGTGCCAGCGGGGACAGATACAATGAGCAGTTCTTC. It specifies CASGDRYNEQFF.

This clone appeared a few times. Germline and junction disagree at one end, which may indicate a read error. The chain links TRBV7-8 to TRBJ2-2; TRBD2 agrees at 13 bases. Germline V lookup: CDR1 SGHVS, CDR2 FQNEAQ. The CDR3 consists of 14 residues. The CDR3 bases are TGTGCCAGCAGCGACCGGACTAGCGGGGGCAGCCGACTTTTT. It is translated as CASSDRTSGGSRLF.

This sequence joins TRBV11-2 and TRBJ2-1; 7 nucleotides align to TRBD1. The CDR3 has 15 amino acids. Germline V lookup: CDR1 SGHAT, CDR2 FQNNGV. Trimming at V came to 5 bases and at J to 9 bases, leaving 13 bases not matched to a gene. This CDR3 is CASSQLKGAKIEQFF. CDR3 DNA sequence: TGTGCCAGCAGCCAGCTCAAGGGGGCCAAGATTGAGCAGTTCTTC.

The CDR3 sequence is CASSLIGTSSDTQYF. Here the CDR3 DNA reads TGTGCCAGCAGCTTAATTGGGACTAGTAGCGATACGCAGTATTTT. This chain connects TRBV7-3 to TRBJ2-3; 8 nucleotides align to TRBD2. Germline CDR1 and CDR2: SGHTA and FQGTGA. CDR3 length equals 15 residues. V shed 1 base and J 6 bases; nucleotides not matched to a gene: 6.

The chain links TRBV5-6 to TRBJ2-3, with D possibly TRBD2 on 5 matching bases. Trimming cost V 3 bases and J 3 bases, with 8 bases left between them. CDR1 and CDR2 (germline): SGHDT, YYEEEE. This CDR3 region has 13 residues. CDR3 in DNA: TGTGCCAGCAGCTCGAGGGCTACAGATACGCAGTATTTT. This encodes CASSSRATDTQYF.

CDR3 loop: CASSLGLGSNEKLFF. The CDR3 DNA follows: TGTGCCAGCAGCTTAGGTCTGGGGAGTAATGAAAAACTGTTTTTT. V and J are TRBV7-2 and TRBJ1-4; D gene uncertain. CDR1 is SGHTA, CDR2 FQGNSA, per germline. The CDR3 spans 15 residues. V was pared by 1 base and J by 4 bases, with 10 bases between.

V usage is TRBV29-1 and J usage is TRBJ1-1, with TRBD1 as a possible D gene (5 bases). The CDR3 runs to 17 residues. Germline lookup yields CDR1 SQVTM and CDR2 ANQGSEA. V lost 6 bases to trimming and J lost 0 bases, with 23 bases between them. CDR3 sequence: CSVVQPLITTVNTEAFF. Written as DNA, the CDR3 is TGCAGCGTCGTACAACCTTTAATTACGACAGTGAACACTGAAGCTTTCTTT. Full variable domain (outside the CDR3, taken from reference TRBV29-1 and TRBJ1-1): SAVISQKPSRDICQRGTSLTIQCQVDSQVTMMFWYRQQPGQSLTLIATANQGSEATYESGFVIDKFPISRPNLTFSTLTVSNMSPEDSSIYLCSVVQPLITTVNTEAFFGQGTRLTVV.

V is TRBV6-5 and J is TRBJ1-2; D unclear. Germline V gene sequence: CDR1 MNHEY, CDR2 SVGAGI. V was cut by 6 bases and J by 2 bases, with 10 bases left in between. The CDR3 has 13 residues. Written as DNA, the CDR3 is TGTGCCAGCAGCCTCGCGGAAAACTATGGCTACACCTTC. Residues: CASSLAENYGYTF.

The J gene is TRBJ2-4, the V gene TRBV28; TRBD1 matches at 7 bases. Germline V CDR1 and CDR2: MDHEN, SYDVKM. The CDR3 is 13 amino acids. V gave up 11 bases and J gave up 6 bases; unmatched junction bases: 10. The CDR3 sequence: CAVRRTGRNIQYF. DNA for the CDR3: TGTGCCGTCCGAAGGACAGGTAGAAACATTCAGTACTTC.

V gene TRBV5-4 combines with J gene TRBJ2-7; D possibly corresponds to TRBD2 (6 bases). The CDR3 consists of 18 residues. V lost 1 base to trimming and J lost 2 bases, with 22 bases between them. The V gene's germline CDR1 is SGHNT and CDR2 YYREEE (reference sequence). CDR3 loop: CASSLSLGPRGSPYEQYF. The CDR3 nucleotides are TGTGCCAGCAGCTTGTCTCTGGGGCCCCGGGGGTCGCCCTACGAGCAGTACTTC. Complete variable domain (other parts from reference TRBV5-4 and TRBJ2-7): ETGVTQSPTHLIKTRGQQVTLRCSSQSGHNTVSWYQQALGQGPQFIFQYYREEENGRGNFPPRFSGLQFPNYSSELNVNALELDDSALYLCASSLSLGPRGSPYEQYFGPGTRLTVT.

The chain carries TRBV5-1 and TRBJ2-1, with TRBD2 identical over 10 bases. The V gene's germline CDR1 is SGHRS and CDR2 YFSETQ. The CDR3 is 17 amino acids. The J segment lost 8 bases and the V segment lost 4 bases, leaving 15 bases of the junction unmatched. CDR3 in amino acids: CASSPGTSVRPIHEQFF. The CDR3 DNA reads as TGCGCCAGCAGCCCCGGGACTAGCGTACGGCCAATCCATGAGCAGTTCTTC.

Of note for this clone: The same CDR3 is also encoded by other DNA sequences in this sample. In DNA form, the CDR3 reads TGCAGCGTTGTAGCGGGAGTAGGAGAGACCCAGTACTTC. This codes for CSVVAGVGETQYF. The chain combines TRBV29-1 with TRBJ2-5; 9 bases map to TRBD2. Germline V CDR1 and CDR2: SQVTM, ANQGSEA. With V trimmed by 4 bases and J by 4 bases, 4 bases remained unmatched. The CDR3 length is 13 residues. Looking up the rest from reference TRBV29-1 and TRBJ2-5 gives the full variable domain: SAVISQKPSRDICQRGTSLTIQCQVDSQVTMMFWYRQQPGQSLTLIATANQGSEATYESGFVIDKFPISRPNLTFSTLTVSNMSPEDSSIYLCSVVAGVGETQYFGPGTRLLVL.

The CDR3 DNA reads TGTGCCAGCAGGTTAGGGACAGGACAAGGCTACACCTTC. It yields the protein CASRLGTGQGYTF. The chain combines TRBV5-6 with TRBJ1-2; 8 bases fit TRBD1. This CDR3 spans 13 amino acids. The junction had 8 bases not matched to a gene; V was cut back by 5 bases and J by 8 bases. The V gene's germline CDR1 is SGHDT and CDR2 YYEEEE.

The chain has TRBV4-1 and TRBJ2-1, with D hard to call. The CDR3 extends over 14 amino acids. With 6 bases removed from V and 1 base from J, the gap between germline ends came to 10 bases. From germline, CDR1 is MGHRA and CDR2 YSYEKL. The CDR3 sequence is CASSSPISYNEQFF. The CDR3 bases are TGCGCCAGCAGTTCTCCTATATCCTACAATGAGCAGTTCTTC.

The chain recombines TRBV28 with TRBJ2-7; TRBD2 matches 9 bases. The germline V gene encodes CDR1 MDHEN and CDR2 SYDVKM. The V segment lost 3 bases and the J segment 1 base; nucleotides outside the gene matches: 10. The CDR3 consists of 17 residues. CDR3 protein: CASSLGLAGQNSYEQYF. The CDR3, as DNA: TGTGCCAGCAGTTTGGGACTAGCCGGACAAAATTCCTACGAGCAGTACTTC.

The CDR3, as DNA: TGTGCCAGCACCCAACAGGGGGCGCCCCGTAAATCACCCCTCCACTTT. This translates into CASTQQGAPRKSPLHF. The chain is built from TRBV5-6 and TRBJ1-6; 9 bases map to TRBD1. With V trimmed by 6 bases and J by 10 bases, 14 bases remained unmatched. Germline CDR1 reads SGHDT; CDR2 reads YYEEEE. The CDR3 consists of 16 residues.

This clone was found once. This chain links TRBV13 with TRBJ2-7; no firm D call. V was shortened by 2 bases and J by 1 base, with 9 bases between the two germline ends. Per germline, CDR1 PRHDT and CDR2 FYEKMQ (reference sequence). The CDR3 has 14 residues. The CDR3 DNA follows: TGTGCCAGCAGCTTATCAGGTTTTTCCTACGAGCAGTACTTC. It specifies CASSLSGFSYEQYF.

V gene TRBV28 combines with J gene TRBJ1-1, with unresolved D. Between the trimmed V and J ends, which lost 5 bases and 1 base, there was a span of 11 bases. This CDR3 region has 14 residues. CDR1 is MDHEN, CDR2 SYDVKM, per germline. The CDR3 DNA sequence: TGTGCCAGCAGTCCCGACCTAGGGAACACTGAAGCTTTCTTT. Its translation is CASSPDLGNTEAFF.